This record looks at one T cell receptor beta chain sequence and its context. Its matching antigen is unknown. The CDR3 has 15 residues. In germline, CDR1 is SNHLY, CDR2 FYNNEI. V was shortened by 2 bases and J by 4 bases, with 13 bases between the two germline ends. Individual cDNA molecules were tagged with unique molecular identifiers, the study reported. In TCRdb, the 5' RACE reads were re-called with MiXCR into one record per CDR3 protein. The repertoire holds about 67,000 distinct CDR3 sequences, with approximately 10% as singletons. The data were taken from a study of early T cells in non-severe SARS-CoV-2 infection. Regarding the study as a whole: The VDJdb matching leaned toward anti-spike CD8 responses and overlooked private and CD4 specificities.

Sequenced input: whole blood. The chain uses TRBV2 and TRBJ2-3, with a weak D call TRBD1 (6 bases). The TCR was taken from an adult who was a healthcare worker with PCR-confirmed SARS-CoV-2 infection or an uninfected control (not recorded which). For the CDR3, the DNA is TGTGCCAGCAGTGAATCCAGCAGGGGATCAGATACGCAGTATTTT. Its protein is CASSESSRGSDTQYF.